This T cell receptor beta chain was observed in a study of T cell repertoires in cytomegalovirus infection. This clonotype was detected ten times or more. Its antigen remains unknown. TCRdb processed the reads anew with MiXCR; each CDR3 protein has one entry. The data contain some 99,000 distinct CDR3 sequences, around 29% of them seen just once; the ten biggest clones take up roughly 81%. V lost 5 bases, J lost 4 bases, and 8 bases lay in between. Germline values: CDR1 SGHTA, CDR2 FQGNSA. CDR3 size: 12 residues. The sequencing used CD8+ T cells from cultured PBMCs, collected from culture after CMV antigen stimulation. The chain recombines TRBV7-2 with TRBJ1-1, with D uncertain. This TCR derives from a human donor in good health (CMV status not recorded). Some clones in this sample may be carry-over from other donors' samples. The CDR3 protein is CASSPRTTEAFF. CDR3 in DNA: TGTGCCAGCAGCCCTCGGACCACTGAAGCTTTCTTT. Full variable domain (outside the CDR3, taken from reference TRBV7-2 and TRBJ1-1): GAGVSQSPSNKVTEKGKDVELRCDPISGHTALYWYRQSLGQGLEFLIYFQGNSAPDKSGLPSDRFSAERTGGSVSTLTIQRTQQEDSAVYLCASSPRTTEAFFGQGTRLTVV.